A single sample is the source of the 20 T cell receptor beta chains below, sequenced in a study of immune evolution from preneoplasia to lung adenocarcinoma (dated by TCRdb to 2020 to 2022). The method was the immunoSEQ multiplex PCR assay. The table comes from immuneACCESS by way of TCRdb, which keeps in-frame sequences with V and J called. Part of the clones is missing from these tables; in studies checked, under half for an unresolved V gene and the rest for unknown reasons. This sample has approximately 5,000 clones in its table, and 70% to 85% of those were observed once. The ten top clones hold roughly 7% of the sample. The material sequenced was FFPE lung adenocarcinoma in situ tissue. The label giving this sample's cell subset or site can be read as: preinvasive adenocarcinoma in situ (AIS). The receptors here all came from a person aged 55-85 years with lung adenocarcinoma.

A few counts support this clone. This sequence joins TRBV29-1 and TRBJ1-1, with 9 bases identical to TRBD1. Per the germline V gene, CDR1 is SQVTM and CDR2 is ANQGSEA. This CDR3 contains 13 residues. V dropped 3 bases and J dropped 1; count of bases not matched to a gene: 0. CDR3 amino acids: CSVEGQGNTEAFF. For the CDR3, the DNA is TGCAGCGTTGAGGGACAGGGGAACACTGAAGCTTTCTTT. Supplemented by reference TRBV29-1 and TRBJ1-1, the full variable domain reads SAVISQKPSRDICQRGTSLTIQCQVDSQVTMMFWYRQQPGQSLTLIATANQGSEATYESGFVIDKFPISRPNLTFSTLTVSNMSPEDSSIYLCSVEGQGNTEAFFGQGTRLTVV.

Here the CDR3 DNA reads TGTGCCATCAGTGAGATCGAAGGGTCTACTAACTCTGGAAACACCATATATTTT. Translating gives CAISEIEGSTNSGNTIYF. V gene TRBV10-3 combines with J gene TRBJ1-3; the D is unclear. The CDR3 consists of 18 residues. The germline V gene has CDR1 ENHRY and CDR2 SYGVKD. The V end was cut by 2 bases, the J end by 0 bases, with 17 bases between.

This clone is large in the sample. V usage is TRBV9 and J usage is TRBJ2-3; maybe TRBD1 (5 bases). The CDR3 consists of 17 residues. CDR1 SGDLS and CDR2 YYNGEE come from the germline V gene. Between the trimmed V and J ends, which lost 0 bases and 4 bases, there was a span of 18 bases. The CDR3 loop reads CASSVEWPDSDADTQYF. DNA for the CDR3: TGTGCCAGCAGCGTAGAATGGCCCGACAGCGACGCAGATACGCAGTATTTT. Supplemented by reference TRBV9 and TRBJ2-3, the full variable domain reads DSGVTQTPKHLITATGQRVTLRCSPRSGDLSVYWYQQSLDQGLQFLIQYYNGEERAKGNILERFSAQQFPDLHSELNLSSLELGDSALYFCASSVEWPDSDADTQYFGPGTRLTVL.

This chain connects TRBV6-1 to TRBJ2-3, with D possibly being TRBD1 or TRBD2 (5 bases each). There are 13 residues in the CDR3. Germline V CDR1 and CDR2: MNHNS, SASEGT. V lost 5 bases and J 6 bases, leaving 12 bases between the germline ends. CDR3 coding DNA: TGTGCCAGCAGTCGAGAGGGGTTGGATACGCAGTATTTT. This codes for CASSREGLDTQYF.

CDR3 DNA: TGTGCCAGCAGCGTAGGTTTACAGGCGATCATCTATGGCTACACCTTC. Translated: CASSVGLQAIIYGYTF. This sequence joins TRBV7-9 and TRBJ1-2; D is possibly TRBD1 (5 bases). Germline lookup yields CDR1 SEHNR and CDR2 FQNEAQ (reference sequence). The V gene lost 5 bases and the J gene lost 4 bases, with 20 bases spanning the gap. The CDR3 consists of 16 residues.

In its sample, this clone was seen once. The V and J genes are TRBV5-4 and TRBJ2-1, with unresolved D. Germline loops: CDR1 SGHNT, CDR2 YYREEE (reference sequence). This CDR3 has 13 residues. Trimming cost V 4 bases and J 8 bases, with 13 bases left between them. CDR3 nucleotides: TGTGCCAGCAGCCTCTATCAAGAAGATGAGCAGTTCTTC. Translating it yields CASSLYQEDEQFF.

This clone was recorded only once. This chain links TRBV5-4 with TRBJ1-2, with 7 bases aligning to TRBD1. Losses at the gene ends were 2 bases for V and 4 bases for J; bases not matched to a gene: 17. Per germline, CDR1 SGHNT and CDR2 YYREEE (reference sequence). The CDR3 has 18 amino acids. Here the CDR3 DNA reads TGTGCCAGCAGCTTTGGACAGGACCCCTATCTGCGGCTCTATGGCTACACCTTC. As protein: CASSFGQDPYLRLYGYTF.

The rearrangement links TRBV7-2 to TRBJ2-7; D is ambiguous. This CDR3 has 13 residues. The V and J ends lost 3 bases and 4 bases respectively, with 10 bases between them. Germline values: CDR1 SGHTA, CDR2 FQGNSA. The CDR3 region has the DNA TGTGCCAGCAGCTTGAGAAGATATTACGAGCAGTACTTC. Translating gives CASSLRRYYEQYF.

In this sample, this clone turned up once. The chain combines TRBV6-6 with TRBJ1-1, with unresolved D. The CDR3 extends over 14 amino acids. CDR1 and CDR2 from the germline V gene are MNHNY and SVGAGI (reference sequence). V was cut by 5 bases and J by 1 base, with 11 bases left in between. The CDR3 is CASSRGRPNTEAFF. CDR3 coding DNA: TGTGCCAGCAGTCGAGGACGGCCGAACACTGAAGCTTTCTTT.

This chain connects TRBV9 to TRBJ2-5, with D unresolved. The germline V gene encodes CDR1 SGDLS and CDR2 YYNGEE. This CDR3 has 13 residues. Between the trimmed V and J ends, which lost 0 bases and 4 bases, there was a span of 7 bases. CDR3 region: CASSVEGIETQYF. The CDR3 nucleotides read TGTGCCAGCAGCGTAGAAGGGATAGAGACCCAGTACTTC.

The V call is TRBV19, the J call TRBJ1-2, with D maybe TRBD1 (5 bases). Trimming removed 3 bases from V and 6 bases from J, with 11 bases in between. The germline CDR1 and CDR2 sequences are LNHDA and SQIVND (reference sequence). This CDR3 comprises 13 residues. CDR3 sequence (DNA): TGTGCCAGTAGTATTGTCCAGGGCGATGGCTACACCTTC. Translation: CASSIVQGDGYTF.

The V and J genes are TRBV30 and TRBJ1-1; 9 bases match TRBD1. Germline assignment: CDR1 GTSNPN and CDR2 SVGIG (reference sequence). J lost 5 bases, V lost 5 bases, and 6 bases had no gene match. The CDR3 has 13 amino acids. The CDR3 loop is CAWAGTGWTEAFF. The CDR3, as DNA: TGTGCCTGGGCGGGGACAGGGTGGACTGAAGCTTTCTTT.

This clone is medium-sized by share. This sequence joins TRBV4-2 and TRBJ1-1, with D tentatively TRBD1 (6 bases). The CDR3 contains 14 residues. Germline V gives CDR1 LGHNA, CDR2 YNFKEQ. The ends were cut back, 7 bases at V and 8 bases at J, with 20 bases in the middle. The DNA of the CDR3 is TGTGCCAGCACACCTCTAACTACAGGGCTGGAAGCTTTCTTT. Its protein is CASTPLTTGLEAFF.

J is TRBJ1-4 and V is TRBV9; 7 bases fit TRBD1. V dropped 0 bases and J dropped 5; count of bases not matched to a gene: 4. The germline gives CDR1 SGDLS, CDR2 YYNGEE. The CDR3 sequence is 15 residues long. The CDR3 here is CASSVEGTANEKLFF. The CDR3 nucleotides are TGTGCCAGCAGCGTAGAAGGGACAGCGAATGAAAAACTGTTTTTT.

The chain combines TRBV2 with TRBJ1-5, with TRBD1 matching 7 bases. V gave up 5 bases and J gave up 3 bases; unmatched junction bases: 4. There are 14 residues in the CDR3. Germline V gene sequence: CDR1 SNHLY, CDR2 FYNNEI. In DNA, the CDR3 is TGTGCCAGCAGTTCGGGACAGTCCAATCAGCCCCAGCATTTT. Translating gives CASSSGQSNQPQHF.

The CDR3 loop is CASSRDPDYEQYF. CDR3 DNA sequence: TGTGCCAGCAGTCGGGATCCAGATTACGAGCAGTACTTC. The chain is built from TRBV6-5 and TRBJ2-7; D might be TRBD2 (5 bases). V was trimmed by 5 bases and J by 4 bases, leaving 12 bases between them. The CDR3 is 13 amino acids. CDR1 is MNHEY, CDR2 SVGAGI, per germline.

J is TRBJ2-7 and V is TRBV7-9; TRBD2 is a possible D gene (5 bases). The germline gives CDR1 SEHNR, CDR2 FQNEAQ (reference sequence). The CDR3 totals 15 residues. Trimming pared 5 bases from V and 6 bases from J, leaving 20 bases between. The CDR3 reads CASSPEDWLTGEQYF. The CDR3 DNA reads TGTGCCAGCAGCCCCGAGGACTGGTTGACGGGCGAGCAGTACTTC.

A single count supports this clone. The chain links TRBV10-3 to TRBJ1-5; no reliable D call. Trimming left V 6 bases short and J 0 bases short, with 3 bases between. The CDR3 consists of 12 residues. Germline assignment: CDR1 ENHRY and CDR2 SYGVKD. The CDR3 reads CAISPSNQPQHF. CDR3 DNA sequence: TGTGCCATCAGCCCTAGCAATCAGCCCCAGCATTTT.

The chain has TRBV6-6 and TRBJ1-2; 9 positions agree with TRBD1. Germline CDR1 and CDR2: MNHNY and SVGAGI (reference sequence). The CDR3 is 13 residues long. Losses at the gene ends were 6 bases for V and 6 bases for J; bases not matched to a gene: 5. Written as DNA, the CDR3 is TGTGCCAGCAGAGACAGGGGGAATCATGGCTACACCTTC. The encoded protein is CASRDRGNHGYTF.

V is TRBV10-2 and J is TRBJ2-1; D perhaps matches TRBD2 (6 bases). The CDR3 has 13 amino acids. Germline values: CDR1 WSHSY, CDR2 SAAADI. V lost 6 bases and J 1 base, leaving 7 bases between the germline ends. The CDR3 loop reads CASSRGSYNEQFF. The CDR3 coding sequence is TGCGCCAGCAGCCGGGGGTCCTACAATGAGCAGTTCTTC.